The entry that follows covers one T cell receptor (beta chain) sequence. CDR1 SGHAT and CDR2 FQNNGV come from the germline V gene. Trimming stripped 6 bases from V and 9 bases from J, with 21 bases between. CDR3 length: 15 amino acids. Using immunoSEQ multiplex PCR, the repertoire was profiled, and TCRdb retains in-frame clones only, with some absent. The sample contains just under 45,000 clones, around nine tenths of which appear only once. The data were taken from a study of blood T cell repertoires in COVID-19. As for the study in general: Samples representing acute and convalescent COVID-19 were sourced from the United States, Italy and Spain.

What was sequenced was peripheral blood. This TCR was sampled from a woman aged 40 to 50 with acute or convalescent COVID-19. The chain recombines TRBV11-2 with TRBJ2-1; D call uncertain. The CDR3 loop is CASRSDFLSGGEQFF. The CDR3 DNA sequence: TGTGCCAGCAGATCAGACTTCCTTTCCGGCGGTGAGCAGTTCTTC.